The 14 T cell receptor beta chains presented below share a single source sample, sequenced in a study of blood T cell repertoires in COVID-19. Profiling relied on immunoSEQ multiplex PCR, and the TCRdb table lists in-frame clones only, not all of them. This table holds around 82,000 clones, about 89% found once. The source material was peripheral blood. The receptors were sampled from a man in his 70s with active or convalescent COVID-19.

V is TRBV28 and J is TRBJ2-3, with no clear D. CDR3 length equals 10 residues. From germline, CDR1 is MDHEN and CDR2 SYDVKM. With 3 bases removed from V and 11 bases from J, the gap between germline ends came to 6 bases. CDR3 in amino acids: CASSFIKQYF. The DNA for the CDR3 is TGTGCCAGCAGTTTCATCAAGCAGTATTTT.

V and J are TRBV9 and TRBJ1-2, with 8 nucleotides matching TRBD1. This CDR3 spans 13 amino acids. V shed 6 bases, J shed 4 bases, and the junction held 5 bases outside the gene matches. CDR1 is SGDLS and CDR2 is YYNGEE in the germline V gene. Written as DNA, the CDR3 is TGTGCCAGCAACCCGACAGGGGCCTATGGCTACACCTTC. Protein: CASNPTGAYGYTF.

This chain joins TRBV4-3 and TRBJ2-7, with D hard to call. The germline V gene has CDR1 LGHNA and CDR2 YSLEER. Trimming pared 0 bases from V and 0 bases from J, leaving 15 bases between. The CDR3 loop spans 17 amino acids. For the CDR3, the DNA is TGCGCCAGCAGCCAAGATTCCGGCCTGGGCCTCTCCTACGAGCAGTACTTC. Translation: CASSQDSGLGLSYEQYF.

The chain links TRBV6-5 to TRBJ1-1; D is possibly TRBD1 (5 bases). The CDR3 runs to 13 residues. Trimming stripped 2 bases from V and 6 bases from J, with 10 bases between. Germline V gene sequence: CDR1 MNHEY, CDR2 SVGAGI. The CDR3 region has the DNA TGTGCCAGCAGTTACGACTGGGACTCTGAAGCTTTCTTT. Translating gives CASSYDWDSEAFF.

The chain recombines TRBV19 with TRBJ1-2; 7 bases agree with TRBD1. The germline gives CDR1 LNHDA, CDR2 SQIVND (reference sequence). The J segment lost 2 bases and the V segment lost 1 base, leaving 10 bases of the junction unmatched. This CDR3 is built from 17 residues. DNA of the CDR3: TGTGCCAGTAGTATAGTCCACAGGGGTGATCGGAACTATGGCTACACCTTC. Residues: CASSIVHRGDRNYGYTF.

The chain couples TRBV7-2 to TRBJ2-1; 12 nucleotides line up with TRBD1. Germline V gene data show CDR1 as SGHTA and CDR2 as FQGNSA. The CDR3 length is 15 residues. Trimming took 6 bases from V and 7 from J; bases not matched to a gene: 7. The CDR3 loop reads CASSTGTGGYNEQFF. CDR3 DNA sequence: TGTGCCAGCAGTACCGGGACAGGGGGCTATAATGAGCAGTTCTTC.

J is TRBJ1-6 and V is TRBV7-9; D ambiguous. From germline, CDR1 is SEHNR and CDR2 FQNEAQ (reference sequence). The V gene lost 2 bases and the J gene lost 10 bases, with 6 bases spanning the gap. The CDR3 contains 12 residues. This chain's CDR3 is CASSLLASPLHF. The DNA of the CDR3 is TGTGCCAGCAGCTTACTGGCCTCACCCCTCCACTTT.

The chain has TRBV24-1 and TRBJ1-5; D ambiguous. V was pared by 4 bases and J by 6 bases, with 3 bases between. This CDR3 has 11 residues. Germline V CDR1 and CDR2: KGHDR, SFDVKD. This CDR3 reads CATSDVQPQHF. For the CDR3, the DNA is TGTGCCACCAGTGACGTTCAGCCCCAGCATTTT.

The chain has TRBV10-3 and TRBJ1-1, with 11 positions matching TRBD1. The CDR3 consists of 15 residues. CDR1 and CDR2 (germline): ENHRY, SYGVKD. The J segment lost 5 bases and the V segment lost 5 bases, leaving 7 bases of the junction unmatched. CDR3 nucleotides: TGTGCCATCAGTCCGGGACAGGGGGAAATAACTGAAGCTTTCTTT. It translates to CAISPGQGEITEAFF.

V usage is TRBV6-5 and J usage is TRBJ1-1, with D perhaps matching TRBD1 (6 bases). Germline V lookup: CDR1 MNHEY, CDR2 SVGAGI. The V and J ends lost 7 bases and 4 bases respectively, with 13 bases between them. CDR3 size: 13 residues. CDR3 residues: CASTSNRATEAFF. The CDR3 DNA follows: TGTGCCAGCACATCAAACAGGGCCACTGAAGCTTTCTTT.

This chain links TRBV30 with TRBJ2-7; no firm D call. Deletions cut 2 bases from V and 4 bases from J, with 6 bases between. CDR3 length equals 11 residues. CDR1 is GTSNPN, CDR2 SVGIG, per germline (reference sequence). CDR3 in amino acids: CAWSINYEQYF. The CDR3 DNA is TGTGCCTGGAGTATCAATTACGAGCAGTACTTC.

The rearrangement joins TRBV28 to TRBJ1-6; D not resolved. The CDR3 is 18 residues long. Germline CDR1 is MDHEN and CDR2 is SYDVKM. V lost 2 bases, J lost 1 base, and 15 bases lay in between. CDR3 nucleotide sequence: TGTGCCAGCAGTTTAGGGCCCGGGGAGTCGTCCTATAATTCACCCCTCCACTTT. It specifies CASSLGPGESSYNSPLHF.

For the CDR3, the DNA is TGCGCCAGCAGCTTGACAGGTGACATGCTGGGCTACACCTTC. This translates into CASSLTGDMLGYTF. The chain links TRBV5-1 to TRBJ1-2; D may be TRBD1 (5 bases). In germline, CDR1 is SGHRS, CDR2 YFSETQ. V dropped 1 base and J dropped 8 bases, with 15 bases sitting between them. This CDR3 has 14 residues.

The chain links TRBV27 to TRBJ2-7, with TRBD1 identical over 8 bases. CDR1 and CDR2 (germline): MNHEY, SMNVEV (reference sequence). V lost 7 bases, J lost 7 bases, and 18 bases stayed unmatched. The CDR3 consists of 16 residues. CDR3 coding DNA: TGTGCCAGCAACGTGGGGGGAGGACAGGGCCCGCAAGAGCAGTACTTC. Translated, it gives CASNVGGGQGPQEQYF.